The 9 T cell receptor beta chains presented below share a single source sample, sequenced in a study of molecular identifiers for immune sequencing clone quantification. TCRdb reprocessed the PCR reads via MiXCR and lists one record per CDR3 protein. Of under 800,000 distinct CDR3 sequences detected, about 25% appear once; the ten largest clones hold 0.78%. What was sequenced was naive CD8+ T cells from blood, with Jurkat cell RNA spiked in. The subset here: FACS-sorted CD8+CD4-CCR7+CD45RA+ naive T cells. These receptors were obtained from a human donor in good health. Some libraries in this study had Jurkat cell RNA spiked in.

Details on this clonotype: A single base separates this from a much larger clone, so it may be a read error. The chain recombines TRBV28 with TRBJ2-7; TRBD1 matches 9 bases. J lost 11 bases, V lost 4 bases, and 21 bases had no gene match. The CDR3 runs to 17 residues. In germline, CDR1 is MDHEN, CDR2 SYDVKM. Here the CDR3 reads CASSSSTRQGGTWEKYF. For the CDR3, the DNA is TGTGCCAGCAGTTCCTCTACCAGACAGGGGGGGACTTGGGAGAAGTACTTC. The full variable domain, completed using reference TRBV28 and TRBJ2-7, is DVKVTQSSRYLVKRTGEKVFLECVQDMDHENMFWYRQDPGLGLRLIYFSYDVKMKEKGDIPEGYSVSREKKERFSLILESASTNQTSMYLCASSSSTRQGGTWEKYFGPGTRLTVT.

This clonotype was seen repeatedly, ten times or more. The rearrangement uses TRBV7-9 and TRBJ2-3; no definite D call. Per germline, CDR1 SEHNR and CDR2 FQNEAQ (reference sequence). V lost 5 bases and J lost 2, with 11 bases in between. CDR3 length equals 14 residues. The CDR3, as DNA: TGTGCCAGCAGCCGCCTCATAGCCACAGATACGCAGTATTTT. It is translated as CASSRLIATDTQYF.

In its sample, this clonotype was seen many times. In nucleotides, the CDR3 is TGCAGCGTCAAAATTCAGGGAACTGAAGCTTTCTTT. Amino acids: CSVKIQGTEAFF. V and J are TRBV29-1 and TRBJ1-1; perhaps TRBD1 as D (5 bases). The ends were cut back, 6 bases at V and 5 bases at J, with 13 bases in the middle. Germline V gene lookup returns CDR1 SQVTM and CDR2 ANQGSEA. CDR3 length equals 12 residues.

The sample holds many counts of this clonotype. The chain couples TRBV9 to TRBJ2-7, with D perhaps being TRBD1 or TRBD2 (5 bases each). The V gene's germline CDR1 is SGDLS and CDR2 YYNGEE. This CDR3 is 14 amino acids long. V was trimmed by 4 bases and J by 2 bases, leaving 13 bases between them. This CDR3 is CASSSRDQTYEQYF. CDR3 coding DNA: TGTGCCAGCAGCAGCCGGGACCAGACCTACGAGCAGTACTTC.

Notes on this clonotype: This may arise from a read error, as a much more abundant clone is one base away. The CDR3 spells CSAPNSGTSSYEQYF. The CDR3 DNA reads TGCAGTGCTCCGAATAGCGGGACGAGCTCCTACGAGCAGTACTTC. The V call is TRBV20-1, the J call TRBJ2-7; 8 bases fit TRBD2. Germline-derived CDR1 and CDR2 are DFQATT and SNEGSKA (reference sequence). CDR3 length equals 15 residues. J lost 0 bases, V lost 5 bases, and 9 bases had no gene match.

Many counts were recorded for this clonotype. The rearrangement joins TRBV4-3 to TRBJ2-3, with 8 positions matching TRBD1. This CDR3 is 17 amino acids long. CDR1 and CDR2 from the germline V gene are LGHNA and YSLEER. Trimming at V came to 0 bases and at J to 8 bases, leaving 13 bases not matched to a gene. The CDR3: CASSQDRTGRALATQYF. The CDR3 DNA is TGCGCCAGCAGCCAAGATAGGACAGGGCGGGCGTTAGCTACGCAGTATTTT.

CDR3 sequence: CASSLLAGGLSTGELFF. The CDR3, as DNA: TGTGCCAGCAGTTTACTTGCAGGGGGGTTAAGCACCGGGGAGCTGTTTTTT. J is TRBJ2-2 and V is TRBV27, with TRBD1 as a possible D gene (7 bases). V gave up 2 bases and J gave up 4 bases, with 17 bases separating them. The germline gives CDR1 MNHEY, CDR2 SMNVEV (reference sequence). The CDR3 runs to 17 residues.

To note about this clonotype: A read error may be the cause here, since a much bigger clone is one base away. The chain joins TRBV29-1 to TRBJ2-6, with D unclear. In germline, CDR1 is SQVTM, CDR2 ANQGSEA. This CDR3 contains 14 residues. For the CDR3, the DNA is TGCGGCGTTTTAACCTGGGAAGGGGCCAACGTCCTGACTTTC. It is translated as CGVLTWEGANVLTF. Supplemented by reference TRBV29-1 and TRBJ2-6, the full variable domain reads SAVISQKPSRDICQRGTSLTIQCQVDSQVTMMFWYRQQPGQSLTLIATANQGSEATYESGFVIDKFPISRPNLTFSTLTVSNMSPEDSSIYLCGVLTWEGANVLTFGAGSRLTVL.

This clonotype was counted ten times or more. The chain links TRBV6-2 or TRBV6-3 to TRBJ2-7, with D possibly TRBD2 on 5 matching bases. CDR1 is MNHEY and CDR2 is SVGEGT in the germline V gene. V was cut by 6 bases and J by 6 bases, with 18 bases left in between. This CDR3 region has 14 residues. CDR3 sequence: CASRTAGRLGEQYF. CDR3 coding DNA: TGTGCCAGCAGGACCGCGGGCCGATTAGGCGAGCAGTACTTC.